The clone carrying this TCR beta chain has only a few counts. Original handling: Nucleated cell number was recorded as an estimate derived from reference gene primer amplification. Produced via immunoSEQ multiplex PCR; TCRdb's table is partial and in-frame only. The V and J calls and clone size are taken from that table; D and trimming were inferred from the DNA. This table holds under 140,000 clones, over 60% found once. Germline values: CDR1 MNHEY, CDR2 SVGEGT. Trimming shortened V by 5 bases and J by 7 bases, and 9 bases separated the two germline ends. The CDR3 is made up of 12 amino acids. This record belongs to a study of blood T cell repertoires in COVID-19. Study context: Acute and convalescent COVID-19 specimens originated in the United States, Italy and Spain. PBMCs, B-cell-depleted T cells, or T cells were the source of the cDNA or gDNA that made up the material.

The clonotype comes from an elderly woman with acute or convalescent COVID-19. The gene calls are TRBV6-2 or TRBV6-3 and TRBJ1-5; D is unresolved. Source material: peripheral blood. This CDR3 reads CASSPILQPQHF. The CDR3 DNA sequence: TGTGCCAGCAGTCCCATTTTGCAGCCCCAGCATTTT.